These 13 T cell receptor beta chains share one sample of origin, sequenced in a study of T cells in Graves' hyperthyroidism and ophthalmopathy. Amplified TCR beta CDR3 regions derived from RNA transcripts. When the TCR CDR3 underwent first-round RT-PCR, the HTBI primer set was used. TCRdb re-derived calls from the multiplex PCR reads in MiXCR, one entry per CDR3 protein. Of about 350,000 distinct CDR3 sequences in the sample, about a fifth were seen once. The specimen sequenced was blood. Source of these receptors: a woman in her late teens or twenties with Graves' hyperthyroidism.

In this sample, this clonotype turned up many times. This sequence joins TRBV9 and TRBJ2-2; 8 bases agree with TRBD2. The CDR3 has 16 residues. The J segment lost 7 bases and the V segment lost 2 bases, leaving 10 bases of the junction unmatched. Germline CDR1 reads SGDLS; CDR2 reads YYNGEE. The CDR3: CASSVGGALTSGELFF. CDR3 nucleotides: TGTGCCAGCAGCGTCGGGGGGGCCTTAACTAGCGGGGAGCTGTTTTTT. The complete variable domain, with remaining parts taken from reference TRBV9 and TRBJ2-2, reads DSGVTQTPKHLITATGQRVTLRCSPRSGDLSVYWYQQSLDQGLQFLIQYYNGEERAKGNILERFSAQQFPDLHSELNLSSLELGDSALYFCASSVGGALTSGELFFGEGSRLTVL.

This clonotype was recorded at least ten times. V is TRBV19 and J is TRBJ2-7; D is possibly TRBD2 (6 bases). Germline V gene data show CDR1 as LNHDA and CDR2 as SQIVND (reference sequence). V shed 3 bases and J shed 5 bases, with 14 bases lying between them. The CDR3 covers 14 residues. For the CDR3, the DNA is TGTGCCAGTAGTATTGGGGTCGGCGGGGACGAGCAGTACTTC. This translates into CASSIGVGGDEQYF.

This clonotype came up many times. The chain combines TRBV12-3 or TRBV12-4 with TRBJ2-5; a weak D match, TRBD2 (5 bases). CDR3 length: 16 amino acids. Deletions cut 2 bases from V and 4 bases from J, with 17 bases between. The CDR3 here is CASSLTGSVKGETQYF. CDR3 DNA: TGTGCCAGCAGTTTAACTGGTAGCGTTAAGGGAGAGACCCAGTACTTC.

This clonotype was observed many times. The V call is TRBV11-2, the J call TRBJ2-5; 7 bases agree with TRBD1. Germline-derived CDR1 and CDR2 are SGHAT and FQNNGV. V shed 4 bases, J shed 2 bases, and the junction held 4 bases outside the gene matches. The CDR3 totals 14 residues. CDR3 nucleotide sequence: TGTGCCAGCAGCTCCCGGGACAGACAAGAGACCCAGTACTTC. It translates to CASSSRDRQETQYF.

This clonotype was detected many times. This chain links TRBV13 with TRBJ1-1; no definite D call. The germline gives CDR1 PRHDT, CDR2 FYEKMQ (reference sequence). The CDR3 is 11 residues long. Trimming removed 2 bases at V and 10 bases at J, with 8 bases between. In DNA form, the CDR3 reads TGTGCCAGCAGCTTAAAAACAGTAGCTTTCTTT. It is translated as CASSLKTVAFF.

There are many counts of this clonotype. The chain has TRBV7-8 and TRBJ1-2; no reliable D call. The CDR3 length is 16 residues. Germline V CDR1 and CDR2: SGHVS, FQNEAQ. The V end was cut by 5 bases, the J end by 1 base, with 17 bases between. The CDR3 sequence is CASSPQGRGFNYGYTF. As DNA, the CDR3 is TGTGCCAGCAGCCCGCAAGGGCGAGGTTTTAACTATGGCTACACCTTC. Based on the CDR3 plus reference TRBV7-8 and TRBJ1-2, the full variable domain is GAGVSQSPRYKVAKRGQDVALRCDPISGHVSLFWYQQALGQGPEFLTYFQNEAQLDKSGLPSDRFFAERPEGSVSTLKIQRTQQEDSAVYLCASSPQGRGFNYGYTFGSGTRLTVV.

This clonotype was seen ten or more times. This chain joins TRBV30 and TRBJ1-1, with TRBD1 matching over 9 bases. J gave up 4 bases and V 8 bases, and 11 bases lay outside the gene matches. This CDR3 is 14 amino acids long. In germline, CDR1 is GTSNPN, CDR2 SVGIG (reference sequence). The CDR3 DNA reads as TGTGCCGGGACAGGGATTGGGCTCGTCACTGAAGCTTTCTTT. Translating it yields CAGTGIGLVTEAFF.

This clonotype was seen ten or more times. CDR3 region: CSAKSDRLYEQYF. The CDR3, as DNA: TGCAGCGCCAAGTCTGACAGGCTCTACGAGCAGTACTTC. J is TRBJ2-7 and V is TRBV29-1, with a weak D call TRBD1 (6 bases). The CDR3 has 13 amino acids. V shed 7 bases and J shed 3 bases, with 16 bases lying between them. Germline V gene data show CDR1 as SQVTM and CDR2 as ANQGSEA.

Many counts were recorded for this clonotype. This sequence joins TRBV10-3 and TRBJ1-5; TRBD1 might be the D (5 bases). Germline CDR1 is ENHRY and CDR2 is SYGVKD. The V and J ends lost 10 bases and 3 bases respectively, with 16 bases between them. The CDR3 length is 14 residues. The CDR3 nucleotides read TGTGCCACGTCGCCGGGACGGTCCAATCAGCCCCAGCATTTT. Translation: CATSPGRSNQPQHF.

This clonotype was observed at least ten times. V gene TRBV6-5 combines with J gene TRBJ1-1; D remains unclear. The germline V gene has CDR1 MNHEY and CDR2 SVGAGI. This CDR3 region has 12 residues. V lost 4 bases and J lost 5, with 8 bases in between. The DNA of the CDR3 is TGTGCCAGCAGTTCCCGAACGACTGAAGCTTTCTTT. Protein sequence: CASSSRTTEAFF.

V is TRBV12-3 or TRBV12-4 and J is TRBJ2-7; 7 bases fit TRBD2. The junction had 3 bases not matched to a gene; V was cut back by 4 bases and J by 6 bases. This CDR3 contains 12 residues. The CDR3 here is CASSSAGLEQYF. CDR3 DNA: TGTGCCAGCAGTTCAGCGGGGCTCGAGCAGTACTTC.

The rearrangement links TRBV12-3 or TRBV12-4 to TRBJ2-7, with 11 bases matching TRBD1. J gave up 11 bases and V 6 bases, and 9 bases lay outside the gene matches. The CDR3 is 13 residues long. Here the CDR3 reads CASSPGQGAREYF. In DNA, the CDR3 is TGTGCCAGCAGCCCAGGACAGGGGGCTCGCGAGTACTTC.

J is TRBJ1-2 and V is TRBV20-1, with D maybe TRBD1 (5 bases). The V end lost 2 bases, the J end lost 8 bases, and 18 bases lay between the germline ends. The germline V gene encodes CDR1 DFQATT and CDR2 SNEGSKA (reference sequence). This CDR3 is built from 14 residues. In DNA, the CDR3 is TGCAGTGCTAGAAGAGAGGAGGGGCTCCGCGGCTACACCTTC. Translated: CSARREEGLRGYTF.